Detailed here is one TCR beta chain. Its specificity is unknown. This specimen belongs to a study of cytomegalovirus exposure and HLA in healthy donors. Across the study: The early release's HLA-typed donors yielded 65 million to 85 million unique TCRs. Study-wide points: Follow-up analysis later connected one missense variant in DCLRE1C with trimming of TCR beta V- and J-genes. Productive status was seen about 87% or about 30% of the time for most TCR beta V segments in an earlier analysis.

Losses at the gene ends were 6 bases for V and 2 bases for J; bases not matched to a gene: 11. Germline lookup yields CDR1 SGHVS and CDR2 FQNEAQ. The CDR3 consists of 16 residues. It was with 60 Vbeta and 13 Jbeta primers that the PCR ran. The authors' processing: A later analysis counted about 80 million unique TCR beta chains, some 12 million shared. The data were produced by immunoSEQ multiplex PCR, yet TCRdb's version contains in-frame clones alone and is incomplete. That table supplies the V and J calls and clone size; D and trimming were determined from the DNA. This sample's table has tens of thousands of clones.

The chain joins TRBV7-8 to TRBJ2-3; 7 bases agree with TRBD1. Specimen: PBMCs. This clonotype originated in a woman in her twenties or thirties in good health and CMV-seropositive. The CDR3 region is CASSLTRGPYTDTQYF. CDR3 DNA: TGTGCCAGCAGTTTGACGAGGGGGCCGTACACAGATACGCAGTATTTT.